The source of this T cell receptor (beta chain) is a study of low-dose radiotherapy and immunotherapy resistance in tumors. For the study at large: While receiving nivolumab 240 mg every two weeks, patients also received ipilimumab 1 mg/kg every six weeks, both intravenously.

Time point specified: after trial treatment. The treatment denotes: LDRT plus nivolumab, ipilimumab, low-dose cyclophosphamide and aspirin (RACIN trial). This clonotype was seen many times. TCRs were amplified for about 18 PCR cycles with a constant-region primer and V-primer adapter. Each CDR3 protein gets one entry after TCRdb re-called the reads with MiXCR. Of some 52,000 distinct CDR3 sequences listed, approximately 35% were seen once; the top ten hold roughly 8%. This TCR derives from a male donor with rectosigmoid adenocarcinoma. Specimen: PBMCs, collected after low-dose radiotherapy plus immunotherapy.

CDR3 sequence (DNA): TGCGCCAGCAGCCAAGAGGGGGGGGGGAATGAGCAGTTCTTC. It codes for CASSQEGGGNEQFF. The chain combines TRBV4-1 with TRBJ2-1, with 7 bases lining up with TRBD2. With 0 bases clipped from V and 7 bases from J, the junction kept 3 bases outside the gene matches. Germline CDR1 MGHRA, CDR2 YSYEKL. CDR3 length: 14 residues.